The 11 T cell receptor beta chains reported below all come from one sample, sequenced in a study of blood T cell repertoires in COVID-19 (dated by TCRdb to 2018 to 2020). The method was the immunoSEQ multiplex PCR assay. TCRdb took over this immuneACCESS table, retaining in-frame rearrangements with V and J assigned. Such tables are incomplete; in checked studies, under half of the missing clones stem from an unresolved V gene, and the remainder is unexplained. This sample holds about 180,000 clones; approximately 84% were observed only once. The ten top clones hold 0.95% to 1.5% of the sample. The sequenced sample was PBMCs or T cells enriched from blood (not recorded which). Receptor source: a human donor with acute COVID-19. The donor label of this sample is uncertain.

This rearrangement joins TRBV6-5 to TRBJ1-4, with D possibly being TRBD1 (5 bases). The CDR3 has 15 residues. CDR1 is MNHEY, CDR2 SVGAGI, per germline. Trimming left V 2 bases short and J 7 bases short, with 14 bases between. CDR3 DNA sequence: TGTGCCAGCAGTTACGCCGCGGGGGTGTTTGAAAAACTGTTTTTT. Translated, it gives CASSYAAGVFEKLFF.

V and J are TRBV6-2 or TRBV6-3 and TRBJ1-2; unclear D gene. Germline V gene lookup returns CDR1 MNHEY and CDR2 SVGEGT. Trimming cost V 5 bases and J 8 bases, with 12 bases left between them. The CDR3 spans 12 residues. CDR3 bases: TGTGCCAGCAGTATGGGCCAGCAAGGCTACACCTTC. This sequence encodes CASSMGQQGYTF.

This clone came up once. This sequence joins TRBV19 and TRBJ1-5, with 8 bases identical to TRBD1. Germline V gene data show CDR1 as LNHDA and CDR2 as SQIVND (reference sequence). This CDR3 has 16 amino acids. Germline trimming cut 3 bases from V and 3 bases from J; bases unmatched to any gene: 7. The CDR3 DNA reads as TGTGCCAGTAGTATGTTTGACAGGGGCGTCAATCAGCCCCAGCATTTT. Residues: CASSMFDRGVNQPQHF.

In this sample, this clone turned up once. The V and J genes are TRBV13 and TRBJ2-5; 7 nucleotides match TRBD2. The germline V gene encodes CDR1 PRHDT and CDR2 FYEKMQ (reference sequence). The CDR3 consists of 14 residues. V lost 7 bases to trimming and J lost 7 bases; unmatched junction nucleotides: 12. The CDR3 DNA sequence: TGTGCCAGCACCGAAGCGGGGAGGGATGGGACCCAGTACTTC. It codes for CASTEAGRDGTQYF.

J is TRBJ2-1 and V is TRBV2; D possibly corresponds to TRBD2 (6 bases). This CDR3 comprises 12 residues. Germline V gene lookup returns CDR1 SNHLY and CDR2 FYNNEI. V was clipped by 4 bases and J by 9 bases, with 10 bases between them. The CDR3: CASSVEGIEQFF. The CDR3 coding sequence is TGTGCCAGCAGTGTGGAGGGGATTGAGCAGTTCTTC.

This rearrangement joins TRBV2 to TRBJ1-2, with TRBD1 as a possible D gene (6 bases). This CDR3 is built from 15 residues. The germline CDR1 and CDR2 sequences are SNHLY and FYNNEI. V lost 6 bases, J lost 7 bases, and 21 bases lay in between. This CDR3 is CASRSGTIRLVGYTF. The CDR3 DNA reads TGTGCCAGCAGATCCGGGACAATAAGATTGGTTGGCTACACCTTC.

The gene calls are TRBV5-1 and TRBJ1-1; 9 bases fit TRBD1. Germline CDR1 and CDR2: SGHRS and YFSETQ. CDR3 length equals 16 residues. J was trimmed by 7 bases and V by 3 bases; bases with no gene match: 13. The CDR3 spells CASSSRQGGRPNEAFF. CDR3 bases: TGCGCCAGCAGCTCAAGACAGGGGGGCCGGCCGAATGAAGCTTTCTTT.

The genes are TRBV9 and TRBJ2-1; D uncertain. V was pared by 0 bases and J by 10 bases, with 5 bases between. The CDR3 extends over 11 amino acids. Per the germline V gene, CDR1 is SGDLS and CDR2 is YYNGEE. In DNA, the CDR3 is TGTGCCAGCAGCGTAGGCAGGGAGCAGTTCTTC. Amino acid sequence: CASSVGREQFF.

The chain links TRBV4-1 to TRBJ1-4; the D gene is possibly TRBD1 (5 bases). The CDR3 contains 17 residues. Per the germline V gene, CDR1 is MGHRA and CDR2 is YSYEKL. The V end lost 1 base, the J end lost 2 bases, and 14 bases lay between the germline ends. Here the CDR3 reads CASSQVGRERTNEKLFF. The CDR3 nucleotides read TGCGCCAGCAGCCAAGTTGGCAGGGAACGCACTAATGAAAAACTGTTTTTT.

This clone has a handful of counts. This sequence joins TRBV24-1 and TRBJ1-5; 8 bases are a match to TRBD1. V shed 3 bases and J 2 bases; nucleotides not matched to a gene: 11. The CDR3 is made up of 18 amino acids. Per the germline V gene, CDR1 is KGHDR and CDR2 is SFDVKD. CDR3 loop: CATSDPEHGQGCNQPQHF. The CDR3 region has the DNA TGTGCCACCAGTGATCCTGAACACGGACAGGGTTGCAATCAGCCCCAGCATTTT.

This chain joins TRBV30 and TRBJ1-1; tentatively, D is TRBD1 (5 bases). Per germline, CDR1 GTSNPN and CDR2 SVGIG (reference sequence). The CDR3 totals 14 residues. V was shortened by 1 base and J by 2 bases, with 11 bases between the two germline ends. The chain's CDR3 is CAWSAGIFNTEAFF. In DNA, the CDR3 is TGTGCCTGGAGTGCAGGGATTTTTAACACTGAAGCTTTCTTT.